One sample yielded the 20 T cell receptor beta chains listed below, sequenced in a study of shared clonotypes between healthy human individuals. Only in-frame clones appear in the TCRdb table, and some are missing; sequencing was by immunoSEQ multiplex PCR. The table lists 2 million to 2.5 million clones, roughly 95% of them singletons. The sample was naive CD4+ T cells sorted from blood. Regarding subset: CD45RA+ positively selected. These receptors were taken from a man aged 18 to 29 in good health.

This clone was seen only once. Within the sample, other DNA sequences also encode this same CDR3. The chain is built from TRBV29-1 and TRBJ1-5; D not certain. The CDR3 contains 14 residues. Germline V gene data show CDR1 as SQVTM and CDR2 as ANQGSEA. V shed 4 bases and J shed 1 base, with 11 bases lying between them. The CDR3 DNA reads as TGCAGCGTTGCATGGGCAGGCAGCAATCAGCCCCAGCATTTT. Protein: CSVAWAGSNQPQHF.

This chain uses TRBV2 with TRBJ1-2; tentative D call: TRBD1 (5 bases). V lost 0 bases and J 0 bases, leaving 11 bases between the germline ends. This CDR3 is 16 amino acids long. The germline CDR1 and CDR2 sequences are SNHLY and FYNNEI. The CDR3 DNA is TGTGCCAGCAGTGAAGCGGACGACAGAACTAACTATGGCTACACCTTC. Translation gives CASSEADDRTNYGYTF. The full variable domain, rest sourced from reference TRBV2 and TRBJ1-2, is EPEVTQTPSHQVTQMGQEVILRCVPISNHLYFYWYRQILGQKVEFLVSFYNNEISEKSEIFDDQFSVERPDGSNFTLKIRSTKLEDSAMYFCASSEADDRTNYGYTFGSGTRLTVV.

The chain links TRBV7-9 to TRBJ2-7, with 7 bases aligning to TRBD2. V gave up 8 bases and J gave up 1 base; unmatched junction bases: 8. Germline V lookup: CDR1 SEHNR, CDR2 FQNEAQ (reference sequence). The CDR3 has 14 amino acids. CDR3 loop: CASGAWGGSYEQYF. The CDR3, as DNA: TGTGCCAGCGGCGCTTGGGGGGGTTCCTACGAGCAGTACTTC.

The rearrangement links TRBV6-1 to TRBJ2-1; D perhaps matches TRBD2 (6 bases). CDR1 MNHNS and CDR2 SASEGT come from the germline V gene. Trimming shortened V by 11 bases and J by 4 bases, and 15 bases separated the two germline ends. The CDR3 has 13 amino acids. CDR3 in DNA: TGTGCCTCAGAACGGGGGAAGTACAATGAGCAGTTCTTC. This translates into CASERGKYNEQFF.

The chain has TRBV6-6 and TRBJ2-7, with TRBD1 as a possible D gene (5 bases). Looked up from germline, CDR1 is MNHNY and CDR2 is SVGAGI (reference sequence). The CDR3 runs to 15 residues. V shed 7 bases and J shed 2 bases, with 18 bases lying between them. CDR3 sequence reads: CASTPGHLDTYEQYF. CDR3 sequence (DNA): TGTGCCAGCACCCCAGGGCACTTGGACACCTACGAGCAGTACTTC.

The V call is TRBV19, the J call TRBJ2-7; possibly TRBD1 for D (5 bases). The germline CDR1 and CDR2 sequences are LNHDA and SQIVND (reference sequence). V was cut by 1 base and J by 2 bases, with 12 bases left in between. There are 15 residues in the CDR3. CDR3 region: CASSIGRAGPYEQYF. For the CDR3, the DNA is TGTGCCAGTAGTATAGGCAGGGCTGGCCCCTACGAGCAGTACTTC.

V gene TRBV6-1 combines with J gene TRBJ2-1; 12 positions agree with TRBD2. CDR1 and CDR2 (germline): MNHNS, SASEGT. The junction had 10 bases not matched to a gene; V was cut back by 4 bases and J by 6 bases. This CDR3 is 17 amino acids long. The CDR3 coding sequence is TGTGCCAGCAGTGCCGAATACGGGACTAGCGGGTTCAATGAGCAGTTCTTC. Amino acids: CASSAEYGTSGFNEQFF.

The chain uses TRBV28 and TRBJ2-3, with 7 bases that match TRBD1. V shed 5 bases, J shed 3 bases, and the junction held 5 bases outside the gene matches. The CDR3 contains 14 residues. The germline gives CDR1 MDHEN, CDR2 SYDVKM. CDR3 nucleotide sequence: TGTGCCAGCAGTCTCGGGACAGCAACAGATACGCAGTATTTT. As protein: CASSLGTATDTQYF. Complete variable domain (other parts from reference TRBV28 and TRBJ2-3): DVKVTQSSRYLVKRTGEKVFLECVQDMDHENMFWYRQDPGLGLRLIYFSYDVKMKEKGDIPEGYSVSREKKERFSLILESASTNQTSMYLCASSLGTATDTQYFGPGTRLTVL.

This chain connects TRBV2 to TRBJ2-3; 11 positions agree with TRBD1. Germline values: CDR1 SNHLY, CDR2 FYNNEI. CDR3 length: 21 amino acids. The V gene end was trimmed by 4 bases and the J gene end by 3 bases; junction bases not matched to a gene: 21. This CDR3 is CASSVVLLVPGQGVGTDTQYF. In DNA form, the CDR3 reads TGTGCCAGCAGTGTGGTACTTCTTGTTCCGGGACAGGGGGTTGGGACAGATACGCAGTATTTT.

As for this clone: The same CDR3 also results from other DNA sequences found in this sample. The chain recombines TRBV18 with TRBJ2-7; 7 nucleotides match TRBD1. The germline gives CDR1 KGHSH, CDR2 LQKENI. CDR3 length: 15 residues. The V segment lost 0 bases and the J segment 3 bases; nucleotides outside the gene matches: 5. The CDR3 bases are TGTGCCAGCTCACCACCGGGCCGGGACAGCTACGAGCAGTACTTC. Residues: CASSPPGRDSYEQYF.

The chain recombines TRBV18 with TRBJ2-7; 13 bases are shared with TRBD2. The junction had 7 bases not matched to a gene; V was cut back by 4 bases and J by 4 bases. This CDR3 is built from 16 residues. Germline assignment: CDR1 KGHSH and CDR2 LQKENI. DNA of the CDR3: TGTGCCAGCTCACACCCGGGACTAGCGGGATTATACGAGCAGTACTTC. It is translated as CASSHPGLAGLYEQYF.

This chain links TRBV6-5 with TRBJ1-1; D is undetermined. The CDR3 spans 14 residues. Germline CDR1 reads MNHEY; CDR2 reads SVGAGI. Trimming stripped 6 bases from V and 4 bases from J, with 15 bases between. The CDR3 coding sequence is TGTGCCAGCAGGCCACCAGGATCCGGCACTGAAGCTTTCTTT. Translating gives CASRPPGSGTEAFF.

The gene calls are TRBV28 and TRBJ2-7; no clear D. Germline CDR1 reads MDHEN; CDR2 reads SYDVKM. V was clipped by 3 bases and J by 5 bases, with 5 bases between them. CDR3 length: 11 residues. CDR3 sequence: CASSFWDEQYF. The CDR3 bases are TGTGCCAGCAGTTTCTGGGACGAGCAGTACTTC.

The rearrangement joins TRBV5-1 to TRBJ2-3; D possibly corresponds to TRBD2 (6 bases). The CDR3 totals 14 residues. V lost 0 bases and J lost 10, with 15 bases in between. Germline V gene sequence: CDR1 SGHRS, CDR2 YFSETQ. The CDR3 loop is CASSLEQEGDAQYF. In DNA, the CDR3 is TGCGCCAGCAGCTTGGAGCAGGAGGGTGACGCGCAGTATTTT.

The chain recombines TRBV18 with TRBJ1-6, with 9 bases aligning to TRBD1. V shed 3 bases and J 7 bases; nucleotides not matched to a gene: 13. The CDR3 is 18 amino acids. The germline V gene encodes CDR1 KGHSH and CDR2 LQKENI. The CDR3 sequence is CASSPLPPGTGINSPLHF. CDR3 in DNA: TGTGCCAGCTCACCCTTACCCCCCGGGACAGGGATAAATTCACCCCTCCACTTT. The whole variable domain, filled in from reference TRBV18 and TRBJ1-6, reads NAGVMQNPRHLVRRRGQEARLRCSPMKGHSHVYWYRQLPEEGLKFMVYLQKENIIDESGMPKERFSAEFPKEGPSILRIQQVVRGDSAAYFCASSPLPPGTGINSPLHFGNGTRLTVT.

The J gene is TRBJ2-1, the V gene TRBV6-6; D possibly uses TRBD1 or TRBD2 (6 bases each). The CDR3 is made up of 15 amino acids. V dropped 2 bases and J dropped 6 bases, with 14 bases sitting between them. CDR1 is MNHNY, CDR2 SVGAGI, per germline (reference sequence). CDR3 DNA sequence: TGTGCCAGCAGTTACAGGGGAGGAGGGGGCAATGAGCAGTTCTTC. Amino acids: CASSYRGGGGNEQFF.

Points on this clone: Other DNA sequences from this sample encode an identical CDR3 as well. The chain is built from TRBV30 and TRBJ2-7, with a tentative D call TRBD2 (5 bases). V was trimmed by 4 bases and J by 0 bases, leaving 7 bases between them. The germline V gene encodes CDR1 GTSNPN and CDR2 SVGIG (reference sequence). CDR3 length: 12 residues. Here the CDR3 DNA reads TGTGCCTGGACGGGGAGCTCCTACGAGCAGTACTTC. It yields the protein CAWTGSSYEQYF.

This sequence joins TRBV2 and TRBJ2-5; maybe TRBD2 (5 bases). Trimming removed 11 bases from V and 2 bases from J, with 18 bases in between. Germline CDR1 SNHLY, CDR2 FYNNEI. The CDR3 is 14 amino acids. The CDR3 DNA sequence: TGTGCCGTCGGACTTCTCTCGTTTCAAGAGACCCAGTACTTC. Protein product: CAVGLLSFQETQYF.

V is TRBV27 and J is TRBJ1-2; 9 positions agree with TRBD1. This CDR3 has 13 amino acids. V shed 6 bases, J shed 7 bases, and the junction held 6 bases outside the gene matches. CDR1 and CDR2 from the germline V gene are MNHEY and SMNVEV (reference sequence). CDR3 bases: TGTGCCAGCAGCGCCGACAGGGGGGTTGGCTACACCTTC. This codes for CASSADRGVGYTF.

The sample holds one count of this clone. This chain uses TRBV6-4 with TRBJ1-2, with a possible D match to TRBD1 (5 bases). Trimming stripped 1 base from V and 13 bases from J, with 19 bases between. The CDR3 runs to 14 residues. Germline V lookup: CDR1 MRHNA, CDR2 SNTAGT. CDR3 protein: CASSDLTGTGARTF. The CDR3 bases are TGTGCCAGCAGTGACTTAACCGGGACTGGCGCCCGCACCTTC.